A single sample gave rise to the 13 T cell receptor beta chains below, sequenced in a study of PD-1 blockade in mismatch repair-deficient tumors. Profiling relied on immunoSEQ multiplex PCR, and the TCRdb table lists in-frame clones only, not all of them. The sample contains about 40,000 clones, about 85% of which appear only once. The sample consisted of peripheral blood, taken approximately 78 weeks after starting pembrolizumab. All receptors derive from an adult with mismatch repair-deficient cancer.

This clone was observed a single time. V is TRBV10-1 and J is TRBJ2-2; D gene unclear. Per the germline V gene, CDR1 is WNHNN and CDR2 is SYGVQD (reference sequence). V dropped 5 bases and J dropped 2 bases, with 3 bases sitting between them. This CDR3 region has 12 residues. The CDR3 here is CASSTNTGELFF. CDR3 nucleotides: TGCGCCAGCAGTACAAACACCGGGGAGCTGTTTTTT.

The V gene is TRBV4-1, the J gene TRBJ2-3; D is unclear. Trimming pared 0 bases from V and 1 base from J, leaving 8 bases between. Germline V gene sequence: CDR1 MGHRA, CDR2 YSYEKL. CDR3 size: 15 residues. The CDR3, as DNA: TGCGCCAGCAGCCAAGAACAGACGGGCACAGATACGCAGTATTTT. Protein: CASSQEQTGTDTQYF.

This chain links TRBV15 with TRBJ2-3; 7 bases fit TRBD2. V trimming: 0 bases; J trimming: 0 bases; junction bases outside the gene matches: 6. Per the germline V gene, CDR1 is LNHNV and CDR2 is YYDKDF (reference sequence). The CDR3 is 17 amino acids. This CDR3 is CATSRDLSGTSTDTQYF. DNA for the CDR3: TGTGCCACCAGCAGAGATTTAAGCGGGACGAGCACAGATACGCAGTATTTT.

The chain uses TRBV10-2 and TRBJ2-3; 10 bases fit TRBD2. In germline, CDR1 is WSHSY, CDR2 SAAADI. V was pared by 10 bases and J by 0 bases, with 13 bases of the junction left unmatched. The CDR3 length is 17 residues. Here the CDR3 reads CATRVAGGPLSTDTQYF. CDR3 coding DNA: TGCGCCACCAGAGTAGCGGGAGGCCCTCTAAGCACAGATACGCAGTATTTT.

This clone was detected only a few times. The rearrangement links TRBV28 to TRBJ2-3, with 13 bases fitting TRBD2. V lost 3 bases to trimming and J lost 4 bases; unmatched junction nucleotides: 7. There are 17 residues in the CDR3. Germline CDR1 and CDR2: MDHEN and SYDVKM. For the CDR3, the DNA is TGTGCCAGCAGTTTTATAGGACTAGCGGGAGAGGCAGATACGCAGTATTTT. Translation: CASSFIGLAGEADTQYF.

This clone was detected once. The chain has TRBV19 and TRBJ2-1; TRBD2 agrees at 8 bases. Germline values: CDR1 LNHDA, CDR2 SQIVND (reference sequence). This CDR3 has 15 amino acids. V was clipped by 7 bases and J by 7 bases; unmatched bases: 12. CDR3 nucleotide sequence: TGTGCCAGTACCACCCCAGGACTAGCCGGTAATGAGCAGTTCTTC. It translates to CASTTPGLAGNEQFF.

J is TRBJ1-5 and V is TRBV6-5; D might be TRBD1 (6 bases). Between the trimmed V and J ends, which lost 8 bases and 2 bases, there was a span of 10 bases. Germline CDR1 and CDR2: MNHEY and SVGAGI. This CDR3 is 13 amino acids long. In DNA form, the CDR3 reads TGTGCCAGCGCCTACAGGGGCAATCAGCCCCAGCATTTT. This translates into CASAYRGNQPQHF.

The CDR3 sequence is CASSLTSGGFINEQFF. The CDR3, as DNA: TGTGCCAGCAGCTTGACTTCAGGGGGCTTTATAAATGAGCAGTTCTTC. The chain has TRBV6-6 and TRBJ2-1, with 8 positions matching TRBD1. Germline CDR1 reads MNHNY; CDR2 reads SVGAGI (reference sequence). This CDR3 has 16 amino acids. The trim removed 6 bases at V and 7 bases at J, leaving 14 bases unmatched.

Details on this clone: This CDR3 is also generated by other DNA sequences in the sample. The chain links TRBV19 to TRBJ1-5; the D gene is possibly TRBD1 (6 bases). Trimming took 5 bases from V and 7 from J, leaving 12 bases between them. Germline V gene lookup returns CDR1 LNHDA and CDR2 SQIVND (reference sequence). The CDR3 sequence is 13 residues long. CDR3 protein: CASSPQGNQPQHF. CDR3 DNA: TGTGCCAGTAGTCCCCAGGGGAACCAGCCCCAGCATTTT.

J is TRBJ2-7 and V is TRBV7-3; 8 bases are a match to TRBD2. V lost 5 bases, J lost 4 bases, and 10 bases stayed unmatched. The CDR3 has 15 residues. CDR1 and CDR2 from the germline V gene are SGHTA and FQGTGA. The CDR3 coding sequence is TGTGCCAGCAGCCAGTCTCCGGGACTAGGGTACGAGCAGTACTTC. Its protein is CASSQSPGLGYEQYF. Together with reference TRBV7-3 and TRBJ2-7, the CDR3 gives the full variable domain: GAGVSQTPSNKVTEKGKYVELRCDPISGHTALYWYRQSLGQGPEFLIYFQGTGAADDSGLPNDRFFAVRPEGSVSTLKIQRTERGDSAVYLCASSQSPGLGYEQYFGPGTRLTVT.

The gene calls are TRBV6-9 and TRBJ2-7, with 8 bases matching TRBD1. The J segment lost 5 bases and the V segment lost 5 bases, leaving 8 bases of the junction unmatched. The CDR3 sequence is 14 residues long. Germline V gene lookup returns CDR1 MNHGY and CDR2 SVAAGI. The CDR3: CASSTGGIVHEQYF. CDR3 coding DNA: TGTGCCAGCAGTACAGGGGGAATAGTGCACGAGCAGTACTTC.

CDR3 residues: CASSPLNSYGYTF. The CDR3 DNA follows: TGTGCCAGCAGCCCCCTAAACTCCTATGGCTACACCTTC. The chain couples TRBV5-8 to TRBJ1-2; D gene unclear. This CDR3 has 13 amino acids. Germline values: CDR1 SGHTS, CDR2 YDEGEE. Trimming stripped 4 bases from V and 4 bases from J, with 11 bases between. The full variable domain, in which reference TRBV5-8 and TRBJ1-2 provide the parts outside the CDR3, is EAGVTQSPTHLIKTRGQQATLRCSPISGHTSVYWYQQALGLGLQFLLWYDEGEERNRGNFPPRFSGRQFPNYSSELNVNALELEDSALYLCASSPLNSYGYTFGSGTRLTVV.

This chain connects TRBV7-2 to TRBJ1-2; D gene uncertain. Germline CDR1 and CDR2: SGHTA and FQGNSA. The CDR3 extends over 14 amino acids. The ends were cut back, 0 bases at V and 4 bases at J, with 9 bases in the middle. CDR3 loop: CASSLAVSSYGYTF. For the CDR3, the DNA is TGTGCCAGCAGCTTAGCCGTCTCCAGCTATGGCTACACCTTC.